The entry below describes one T cell receptor (beta chain). CDR1 and CDR2 from the germline V gene are SGHNT and YYREEE (reference sequence). CDR3 size: 16 residues. Unmatched junction bases numbered 10, after V lost 4 bases and J lost 5 bases. The PCR had 60 Vbeta and 13 Jbeta primers. Here immunoSEQ multiplex PCR was the method, and the copy in TCRdb shows in-frame clones only, minus some. The sample has about 170,000 clones, roughly 70% seen once. The data derive from a study of cytomegalovirus exposure and HLA in healthy donors. The receptor's source is a young woman in good health and CMV-seropositive. The V gene is TRBV5-4, the J gene TRBJ2-3, with 10 nucleotides matching TRBD1. The sample consisted of PBMCs. The CDR3 nucleotides are TGTGCCAGCAGCAATCTAGACAGGGGGCTAATAGATACGCAGTATTTT. Its translation: CASSNLDRGLIDTQYF.